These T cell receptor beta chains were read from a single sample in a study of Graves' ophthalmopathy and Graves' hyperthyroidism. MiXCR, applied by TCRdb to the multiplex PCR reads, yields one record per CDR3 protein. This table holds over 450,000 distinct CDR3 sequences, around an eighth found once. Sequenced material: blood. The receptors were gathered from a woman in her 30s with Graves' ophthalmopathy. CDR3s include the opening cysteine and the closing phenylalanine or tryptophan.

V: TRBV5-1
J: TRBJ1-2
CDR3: CAGSPSYGQYGYTF

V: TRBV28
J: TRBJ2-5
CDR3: CASSFRDTDRETQYF

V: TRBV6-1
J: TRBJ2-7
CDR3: CASTNKRGAFHYEQYF

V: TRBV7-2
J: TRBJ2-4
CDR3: CASSPRTENIQYF

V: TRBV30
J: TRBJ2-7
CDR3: CAWRRAGGYEQYF

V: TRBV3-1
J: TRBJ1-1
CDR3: CASSHPGGTGTSQAFF

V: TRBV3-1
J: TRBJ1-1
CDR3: CASRHWTTNTEAFF

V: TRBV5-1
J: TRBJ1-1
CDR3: CASSLQAVRVNTEAFF

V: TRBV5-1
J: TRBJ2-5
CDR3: CASSLNGQETQYF

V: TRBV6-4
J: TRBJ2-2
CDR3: CASSPGQGYTGELCF